These T cell receptor beta chains were read from a single sample in a study of control samples from healthy donors and cancer patients. Sequenced by immunoSEQ multiplex PCR; TCRdb stores in-frame clones only, minus some. The table has 77,000 or so clones, 90% to 95% seen once. The specimen was blood. The source is a young man in good health. Each CDR3 is given with its conserved first and last residue. Size tells how often a clone was seen (once, few, many) or the class of an expanded clone, and some rows leave it out.

clone size | J gene | V gene | CDR3 protein
NA | TRBJ2-1 | TRBV5-1 | CTKGRRVAGQALGFTNEQFF
NA | TRBJ2-3 | TRBV4-1 | CASSQESGSLAIAQYF
NA | TRBJ2-5 | TRBV19 | CASRSREGRTETQYF
NA | TRBJ2-7 | TRBV6-6 | CASSHSYEQYF
NA | TRBJ2-3 | TRBV11-2 | CASSLTGGTDTQYF
NA | TRBJ1-6 | TRBV7-2 | CASSLEPDSPLHF
once | TRBJ1-1 | TRBV5-1 | CASSQGTGATNTEAFF
NA | TRBJ1-3 | TRBV7-2 | CASSSGSSGNTIYF
NA | TRBJ2-3 | TRBV11-2 | CASSYRARAGASTDTQYF
once | TRBJ1-6 | TRBV6-2/TRBV6-3 | CASSYPYREISPLHF
NA | TRBJ2-3 | TRBV4-1 | CASVRRGESADTQYF
NA | TRBJ2-1 | TRBV27 | CASSSGGANEQFF
NA | TRBJ2-5 | TRBV4-2 | CASSQLDSQETQYF
NA | TRBJ1-2 | TRBV5-5 | CASSLDRTSYGYTF
NA | TRBJ2-7 | TRBV19 | CASSMLAGTYEQYF
NA | TRBJ2-7 | TRBV5-1 | CASSLRGGLYEQYF
NA | TRBJ2-1 | TRBV19 | CASSIHPSGSHNEQFF
NA | TRBJ2-1 | TRBV27 | CASSLLRTSGGRYGNEQFF
once | TRBJ1-1 | TRBV27 | CASSLTTGTEAFF
NA | TRBJ1-5 | TRBV4-2 | CASSQEDPGRGNQPQHF
once | TRBJ2-1 | TRBV11-3 | CASSLRSGGSSYNEQFF
NA | TRBJ2-2 | TRBV3-1/TRBV3-2 | CASSSRGPGELFF
NA | TRBJ2-4 | TRBV5-1 | CASSLGLINIQYF
NA | TRBJ2-3 | TRBV9 | CASSANTDTQYF
NA | TRBJ1-2 | TRBV2 | CASTSGTKIPGGYTF
NA | TRBJ2-1 | TRBV10-3 | CAISERGFSYNEQFF
few | TRBJ1-1 | TRBV12-3/TRBV12-4 | CASSFKGGTEAFF
NA | TRBJ1-1 | TRBV20-1 | CSASGGVAFF
NA | TRBJ2-1 | TRBV11-2 | CASTALAGGPSEQFF
NA | TRBJ2-3 | TRBV28 | CASSSTSGGSKDTQYF
NA | TRBJ1-6 | TRBV28 | CASISGQGSSPLHF